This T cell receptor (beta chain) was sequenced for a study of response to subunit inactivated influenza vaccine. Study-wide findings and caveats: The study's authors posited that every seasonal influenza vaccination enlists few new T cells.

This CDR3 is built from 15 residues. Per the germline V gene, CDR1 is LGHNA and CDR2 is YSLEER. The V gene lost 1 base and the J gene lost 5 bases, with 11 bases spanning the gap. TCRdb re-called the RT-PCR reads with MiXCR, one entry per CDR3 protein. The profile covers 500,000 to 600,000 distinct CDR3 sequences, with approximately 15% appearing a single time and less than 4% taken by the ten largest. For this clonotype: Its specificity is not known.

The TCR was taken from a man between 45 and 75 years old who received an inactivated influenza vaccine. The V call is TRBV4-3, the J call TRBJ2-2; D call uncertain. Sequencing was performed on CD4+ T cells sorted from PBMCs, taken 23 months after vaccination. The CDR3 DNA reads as TGCGCCAGCAGCCAAGCGGACGAACCGACCGGGGAGCTGTTTTTT. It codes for CASSQADEPTGELFF.